This T cell receptor beta chain was identified during a study of blood T cell repertoires in COVID-19. Study-wide background: There were acute and convalescent COVID-19 samples, and they came from the United States, Italy and Spain.

Trimming took off 10 bases at V and 4 bases at J, with 18 bases between the two ends. The CDR3 has 14 residues. In germline, CDR1 is LNHDA, CDR2 SQIVND (reference sequence). In the source study's methods: Reference gene primer amplification yielded estimated nucleated cell counts. TCRdb's copy holds only in-frame clones and misses some; the assay was immunoSEQ multiplex PCR. That table gives V, J and clone size, and the DNA gave D and trimming. The table records some 30,000 clones, around 90% of them present only once. The source of this sequence is a man aged 50 to 59 with active COVID-19. Input material: peripheral blood. The chain joins TRBV19 to TRBJ2-3; D uncertain. CDR3 nucleotide sequence: TGTGCCACCAAGGCAGAGGTAGTGGCAGATACGCAGTATTTT. This gives the protein CATKAEVVADTQYF.